Each of the 21 T cell receptor beta chains below was sequenced from the same sample in a study of T-cell memory formation after mild COVID-19. From the 5' RACE reads, TCRdb called clonotypes with MiXCR, one entry per CDR3 protein. The sample carries around 55,000 distinct CDR3 sequences, around a tenth recorded once. Material: PBMCs or a T cell subset sorted from them (not recorded which). These receptors were obtained from a young man who had mild COVID-19 (a few samples of this study predate the infection). Cell type and time point are not known.

This clonotype appeared many times. The chain employs TRBV12-3 or TRBV12-4 and TRBJ2-3; 11 bases agree with TRBD2. V shed 6 bases and J 8 bases; nucleotides not matched to a gene: 10. The CDR3 covers 15 residues. CDR3 sequence (DNA): TGTGCCAGCAGGGGGGGACTAGCGGTGTTTGGTACGCAGTATTTT. Translated: CASRGGLAVFGTQYF.

This chain links TRBV5-1 with TRBJ2-7; D is ambiguous. The CDR3 has 14 residues. Germline CDR1 is SGHRS and CDR2 is YFSETQ. With 5 bases removed from V and 0 bases from J, the gap between germline ends came to 12 bases. The CDR3 is CASSQGPISYEQYF. In DNA, the CDR3 is TGCGCCAGCAGTCAAGGACCGATCTCCTACGAGCAGTACTTC.

Here the CDR3 reads CASTQDPGTEAFF. The CDR3 DNA follows: TGCGCCAGCACCCAGGACCCGGGCACTGAAGCTTTCTTT. This chain joins TRBV4-1 and TRBJ1-1; D is unresolved. Trimming took 7 bases from V and 4 from J, leaving 13 bases between them. The germline V gene has CDR1 MGHRA and CDR2 YSYEKL. The length of the CDR3 is 13 residues.

This clonotype was seen only a few times. J is TRBJ1-1 and V is TRBV30, with no clear D. V dropped 4 bases and J dropped 0 bases, with 15 bases sitting between them. Germline loops: CDR1 GTSNPN, CDR2 SVGIG (reference sequence). There are 15 residues in the CDR3. DNA for the CDR3: TGTGCCTGGACCCCACTAGGGTCCTTGAACACTGAAGCTTTCTTT. Encoded protein: CAWTPLGSLNTEAFF.

The chain uses TRBV7-9 and TRBJ2-1; tentative D call: TRBD2 (6 bases). Trimming took 5 bases from V and 6 from J, leaving 17 bases between them. There are 15 residues in the CDR3. The germline gives CDR1 SEHNR, CDR2 FQNEAQ (reference sequence). The CDR3 loop is CASSPRRGLSNEQFF. The CDR3 DNA is TGTGCCAGCAGCCCCCGGCGGGGTCTTTCCAATGAGCAGTTCTTC.

This clonotype appeared a few times. This sequence joins TRBV6-6 and TRBJ2-7; no clear D gene. The CDR3 runs 13 residues. Germline-derived CDR1 and CDR2 are MNHNY and SVGAGI (reference sequence). V was clipped by 6 bases and J by 2 bases, with 11 bases between them. CDR3 sequence (DNA): TGTGCCAGCAGAAACAGCGATACCTACGAGCAGTACGTC. Its translation is CASRNSDTYEQYV.

This clonotype was counted between two and nine times. The V and J genes are TRBV12-3 or TRBV12-4 and TRBJ2-7, with 8 bases matching TRBD1. The trim removed 4 bases at V and 0 bases at J, leaving 5 bases unmatched. This CDR3 has 15 amino acids. CDR3 sequence reads: CASSSHGTGSYEQYF. The CDR3 DNA reads as TGTGCCAGCAGTTCCCACGGGACAGGCTCCTACGAGCAGTACTTC.

This clonotype was seen repeatedly, ten times or more. This rearrangement joins TRBV4-3 to TRBJ2-1, with D uncertain. The V gene lost 3 bases and the J gene lost 5 bases, with 2 bases spanning the gap. The V gene's germline CDR1 is LGHNA and CDR2 YSLEER. This CDR3 is 11 amino acids long. The CDR3 loop is CASSHHNEQFF. CDR3 DNA sequence: TGCGCCAGCAGCCACCACAATGAGCAGTTCTTC.

In this sample, this clonotype turned up a few times. V and J are TRBV7-2 and TRBJ2-1; no reliable D call. V was pared by 1 base and J by 0 bases, with 7 bases between. The germline CDR1 and CDR2 sequences are SGHTA and FQGNSA. This CDR3 region has 15 residues. CDR3 amino acids: CASSLVGSSYNEQFF. The CDR3 coding sequence is TGTGCCAGCAGCTTAGTGGGCAGCTCCTACAATGAGCAGTTCTTC.

There are many counts of this clonotype. The V and J genes are TRBV19 and TRBJ2-3; D gene ambiguous. Germline CDR1 is LNHDA and CDR2 is SQIVND (reference sequence). The CDR3 length is 14 residues. Deletions cut 3 bases from V and 2 bases from J, with 9 bases between. The CDR3 loop is CASSIPGLTDTQYF. The CDR3 nucleotides are TGTGCCAGTAGTATTCCCGGTCTCACAGATACGCAGTATTTT.

This clonotype has a handful of counts. The chain combines TRBV2 with TRBJ1-2, with 7 bases fitting TRBD1. The CDR3 runs 13 residues. Germline-derived CDR1 and CDR2 are SNHLY and FYNNEI. J lost 6 bases, V lost 2 bases, and 3 bases had no gene match. CDR3 bases: TGTGCCAGCAGTGAAAGAGGGGGCGATGGCTACACCTTC. As protein: CASSERGGDGYTF.

There are a few counts of this clonotype. The chain recombines TRBV7-2 with TRBJ1-2, with D unclear. V was pared by 5 bases and J by 7 bases, with 14 bases between. Germline loops: CDR1 SGHTA, CDR2 FQGNSA. The CDR3 covers 13 residues. The DNA for the CDR3 is TGTGCCAGCAGCCCCCTCCTTGGGGTTGGCTACACCTTC. As protein: CASSPLLGVGYTF. The whole variable domain, filled in from reference TRBV7-2 and TRBJ1-2, reads GAGVSQSPSNKVTEKGKDVELRCDPISGHTALYWYRQSLGQGLEFLIYFQGNSAPDKSGLPSDRFSAERTGGSVSTLTIQRTQQEDSAVYLCASSPLLGVGYTFGSGTRLTVV.

The table lists this clonotype with a few counts. The chain carries TRBV7-9 and TRBJ1-6; tentatively, D is TRBD1 (5 bases). The V end was cut by 4 bases, the J end by 8 bases, with 15 bases between. The germline gives CDR1 SEHNR, CDR2 FQNEAQ (reference sequence). This CDR3 has 15 residues. The CDR3 DNA reads as TGTGCCAGCAGCTCAACCGGGACGTCCGATTCACCCCTCCACTTT. It codes for CASSSTGTSDSPLHF.

This clonotype showed up just a few times. This sequence joins TRBV14 and TRBJ1-1; D possibly corresponds to TRBD1 (6 bases). CDR1 is SGHDN and CDR2 is FVKESK in the germline V gene. V was clipped by 4 bases and J by 11 bases, with 17 bases between them. The CDR3 is made up of 13 amino acids. The CDR3 DNA follows: TGTGCCAGCAGCCCGGTGAGGGGGGGCTTGGCTTTCTTT. It specifies CASSPVRGGLAFF.

This clonotype was observed many times. The chain is built from TRBV5-6 and TRBJ2-7; the D gene is possibly TRBD2 (5 bases). Between the trimmed V and J ends, which lost 1 base and 5 bases, there was a span of 10 bases. CDR3 length: 13 residues. Germline V lookup: CDR1 SGHDT, CDR2 YYEEEE. The CDR3 nucleotides read TGTGCCAGCAGCTTGACGGGGATAGACGAGCAGTACTTC. Its protein product is CASSLTGIDEQYF.

This clonotype was seen a few times. The chain couples TRBV24-1 to TRBJ2-2; no reliable D call. CDR1 and CDR2 from the germline V gene are KGHDR and SFDVKD. V was cut by 3 bases and J by 7 bases, with 11 bases left in between. This CDR3 comprises 14 residues. The CDR3 nucleotides are TGTGCCACCAGTGATATCCAGGTTCACGGGGAGCTGTTTTTT. Amino acids: CATSDIQVHGELFF.

This clonotype was observed at least ten times. The chain has TRBV5-1 and TRBJ2-7, with D unresolved. The CDR3 spans 13 residues. Deletions cut 2 bases from V and 3 bases from J, with 9 bases between. Germline CDR1 is SGHRS and CDR2 is YFSETQ. CDR3 region: CASSFSGNYEQYF. Written as DNA, the CDR3 is TGCGCCAGCAGCTTCTCAGGAAACTACGAGCAGTACTTC.

The V gene is TRBV7-2, the J gene TRBJ2-5; D remains ambiguous. Germline V gene lookup returns CDR1 SGHTA and CDR2 FQGNSA. The CDR3 extends over 12 amino acids. Trimming shortened V by 2 bases and J by 7 bases, and 8 bases separated the two germline ends. In nucleotides, the CDR3 is TGTGCCAGCAGCTTAAGGTTGGGGACCCAGTACTTC. Translation: CASSLRLGTQYF.

This chain links TRBV12-3 or TRBV12-4 with TRBJ1-4; TRBD1 matches at 8 bases. The CDR3 has 14 amino acids. Unmatched junction bases numbered 1, after V lost 2 bases and J lost 5 bases. The CDR3 here is CASSLWTGNEKLFF. CDR3 in DNA: TGTGCCAGCAGTTTATGGACAGGGAATGAAAAACTGTTTTTT.

This clonotype was counted a single time. This chain joins TRBV11-2 and TRBJ2-3, with D possibly TRBD2 on 6 matching bases. Germline V CDR1 and CDR2: SGHAT, FQNNGV. The CDR3 loop spans 17 amino acids. V shed 3 bases and J shed 6 bases, with 22 bases lying between them. CDR3 DNA sequence: TGTGCCAGCAGCTTGGCCCCCGGGACTTTCGCCCCCGATACGCAGTATTTT. Translated, it gives CASSLAPGTFAPDTQYF.

This clonotype was recorded many times. The chain uses TRBV12-3 or TRBV12-4 and TRBJ2-2; D remains ambiguous. There are 14 residues in the CDR3. Trimming cost V 6 bases and J 1 base, with 9 bases left between them. The CDR3 reads CASRRFRNTGELFF. The CDR3 nucleotides are TGTGCCAGCAGACGATTTAGGAACACCGGGGAGCTGTTTTTT.